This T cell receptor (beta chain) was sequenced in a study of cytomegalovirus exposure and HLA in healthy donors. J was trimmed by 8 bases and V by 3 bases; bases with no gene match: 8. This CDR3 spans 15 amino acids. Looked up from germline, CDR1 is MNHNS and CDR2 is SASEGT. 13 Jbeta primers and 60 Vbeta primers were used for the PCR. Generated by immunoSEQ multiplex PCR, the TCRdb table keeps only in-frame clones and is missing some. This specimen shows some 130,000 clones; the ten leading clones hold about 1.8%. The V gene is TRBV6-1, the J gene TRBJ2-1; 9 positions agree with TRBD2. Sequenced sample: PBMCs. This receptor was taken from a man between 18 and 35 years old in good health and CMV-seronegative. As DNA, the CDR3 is TGTGCCAGCAGTGAGAGTAGCGGGAGTTGGTATGAGCAGTTCTTC. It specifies CASSESSGSWYEQFF.